Listed here are 20 T cell receptor beta chains from one sample, sequenced in a study of T cell repertoires in cytomegalovirus infection. One entry per CDR3 protein results from TCRdb running MiXCR on the reads. The sample has hundreds of thousands of distinct CDR3 sequences, 20% to 30% seen once. Sequences were obtained from CD8+ T cells from PBMCs. The receptors were sampled from a human donor in good health (CMV status not recorded). Some clones in this sample may be carry-over from other donors' samples.

In its sample, this clonotype was seen many times. The chain links TRBV7-2 to TRBJ1-2, with no clear D. Per germline, CDR1 SGHTA and CDR2 FQGNSA. V was shortened by 4 bases and J by 8 bases, with 17 bases between the two germline ends. CDR3 length equals 14 residues. CDR3 nucleotides: TGTGCCAGCAGCTCTCCTTCGGGTATAAGGGGCTACACCTTC. This translates into CASSSPSGIRGYTF.

Note on this clonotype: A clone one base away is much larger, so this may be a read error. The chain couples TRBV11-1 to TRBJ2-1; no clear D gene. The germline V gene has CDR1 SGHAT and CDR2 FQDESV (reference sequence). The CDR3 consists of 15 residues. The CDR3 DNA reads TGTGCCAACAGCCCCGCCGGGCAGTGGGACAATGAGCAGTTCTTC. It yields the protein CANSPAGQWDNEQFF.

This clonotype was observed a few times. This chain connects TRBV20-1 to TRBJ1-2; D unclear. This CDR3 contains 12 residues. Germline V lookup: CDR1 DFQATT, CDR2 SNEGSKA (reference sequence). Trimming shortened V by 3 bases and J by 3 bases, and 8 bases separated the two germline ends. CDR3 sequence (DNA): TGCAGTGCTAGGGCGGCCTACTATGGCTACACCTTC. Amino acids: CSARAAYYGYTF.

Points on this clonotype: A much bigger clone sits one base away, suggesting this may be a read error. The chain carries TRBV12-5 and TRBJ1-5, with D unclear. The CDR3 runs 14 residues. CDR1 and CDR2 from the germline V gene are LGHNT and FRNRAP. Trimming pared 9 bases from V and 1 base from J, leaving 13 bases between. The CDR3 DNA follows: TGTGCTAGCAGACATGGGATAAGCAATCAGCCCCAGCATTTT. This encodes CASRHGISNQPQHF.

This clonotype occurred a few times. The V gene is TRBV29-1, the J gene TRBJ2-2; tentatively, D is TRBD1 or TRBD2 (5 bases each). The V and J ends lost 6 bases and 3 bases respectively, with 8 bases between them. The CDR3 has 12 amino acids. Per germline, CDR1 SQVTM and CDR2 ANQGSEA. This CDR3 is CSVGTHTGELFF. CDR3 nucleotides: TGCAGCGTCGGGACGCACACCGGGGAGCTGTTTTTT.

This clonotype was counted many times. The chain joins TRBV6-5 to TRBJ2-5, with TRBD2 matching over 7 bases. V lost 2 bases and J lost 1; bases outside the gene matches: 4. There are 15 residues in the CDR3. The germline V gene has CDR1 MNHEY and CDR2 SVGAGI. The CDR3 region has the DNA TGTGCCAGCAGTTACGATGTAGCGGGCCAAGAGACCCAGTACTTC. It specifies CASSYDVAGQETQYF.

This clonotype occurred many times. This chain connects TRBV7-6 to TRBJ2-1, with TRBD1 matching 9 bases. The CDR3 loop spans 16 amino acids. Germline trimming cut 6 bases from V and 1 base from J; bases unmatched to any gene: 7. In germline, CDR1 is SGHVS, CDR2 FNYEAQ. This chain's CDR3 is CASSPGTGPSYNEQFF. The CDR3 bases are TGTGCCAGCAGTCCCGGGACAGGGCCTTCCTACAATGAGCAGTTCTTC.

This clonotype has at least ten counts. V gene TRBV7-6 combines with J gene TRBJ2-1; 9 nucleotides align to TRBD2. Unmatched junction bases numbered 6, after V lost 3 bases and J lost 6 bases. CDR3 length equals 15 residues. The germline V gene encodes CDR1 SGHVS and CDR2 FNYEAQ. The CDR3: CASSFSGGLANEQFF. DNA for the CDR3: TGTGCCAGCAGCTTTAGCGGGGGCCTAGCCAATGAGCAGTTCTTC.

This chain joins TRBV10-3 and TRBJ2-2, with D perhaps matching TRBD1 or TRBD2 (6 bases each). The germline V gene has CDR1 ENHRY and CDR2 SYGVKD. The CDR3 length is 12 residues. Deletions cut 6 bases from V and 5 bases from J, with 7 bases between. The CDR3 here is CAIRGGTGELFF. DNA for the CDR3: TGTGCCATCAGAGGGGGGACCGGGGAGCTGTTTTTT.

The sample holds a few counts of this clonotype. The chain combines TRBV9 with TRBJ1-1; D is unclear. Trimming pared 2 bases from V and 1 base from J, leaving 6 bases between. Germline V lookup: CDR1 SGDLS, CDR2 YYNGEE. The CDR3 runs 13 residues. Here the CDR3 reads CASSVRTNTEAFF. The CDR3 coding sequence is TGTGCCAGCAGCGTTCGGACGAACACTGAAGCTTTCTTT.

The rearrangement joins TRBV20-1 to TRBJ2-1; weak D call: TRBD1 (6 bases). The CDR3 spans 16 residues. Trimming left V 0 bases short and J 4 bases short, with 16 bases between. Germline CDR1 is DFQATT and CDR2 is SNEGSKA (reference sequence). CDR3 sequence (DNA): TGCAGTGCTAGAGATTGGGAAGGGACACTGTACAATGAGCAGTTCTTC. It is translated as CSARDWEGTLYNEQFF.

This rearrangement joins TRBV2 to TRBJ2-3, with D unresolved. V was shortened by 6 bases and J by 5 bases, with 9 bases between the two germline ends. The CDR3 consists of 12 residues. Per the germline V gene, CDR1 is SNHLY and CDR2 is FYNNEI. CDR3 protein: CASRGGVDTQYF. CDR3 bases: TGTGCCAGCAGGGGCGGTGTAGATACGCAGTATTTT.

V and J are TRBV28 and TRBJ2-7, with D unresolved. The CDR3 has 14 residues. Germline-derived CDR1 and CDR2 are MDHEN and SYDVKM. The V end lost 5 bases, the J end lost 3 bases, and 14 bases lay between the germline ends. The CDR3 sequence is CASSPLLRSYEQYV. CDR3 sequence (DNA): TGTGCCAGCAGTCCCCTTTTGAGGAGCTACGAGCAGTACGTC.

This clonotype was detected only a few times. This rearrangement joins TRBV3-1 to TRBJ2-7, with 7 bases aligning to TRBD2. Germline CDR1 LGHDT, CDR2 YNNKEL (reference sequence). The CDR3 is 16 residues long. Losses at the gene ends were 6 bases for V and 0 bases for J; bases not matched to a gene: 11. The CDR3 loop reads CASSPRGGSYSYEQYF. The CDR3 bases are TGTGCCAGCAGTCCAAGGGGAGGGAGCTACTCCTACGAGCAGTACTTC.

To note about this clonotype: Just one base apart from a much larger clone, this may be a read error. The V and J genes are TRBV7-2 and TRBJ2-3; 11 positions agree with TRBD2. CDR1 and CDR2 (germline): SGHTA, FQGNSA. Germline trimming cut 5 bases from V and 5 bases from J; bases unmatched to any gene: 9. The CDR3 loop spans 16 amino acids. CDR3 amino acids: CASSILAGDLIDTQYF. Here the CDR3 DNA reads TGTGCCAGCAGCATACTAGCGGGGGACCTCATAGATACGCAGTATTTT.

This clonotype was seen a handful of times. The CDR3 nucleotides read TGTGCCAGCAGTTTAGTAAGGCGAAATCCCTACAATGAGCAGTTCTTC. Translating it yields CASSLVRRNPYNEQFF. This rearrangement joins TRBV28 to TRBJ2-1; D unclear. Germline loops: CDR1 MDHEN, CDR2 SYDVKM. The CDR3 has 16 residues. V was cut by 2 bases and J by 2 bases, with 13 bases left in between.

This clonotype was seen many times. This chain connects TRBV6-2 or TRBV6-3 to TRBJ2-1; unclear D gene. Germline assignment: CDR1 MNHEY and CDR2 SVGEGT. The CDR3 spans 16 residues. Between the trimmed V and J ends, which lost 4 bases and 4 bases, there was a span of 17 bases. CDR3 protein: CASSFSDFGLYNEQFF. In DNA, the CDR3 is TGTGCCAGCAGTTTTTCTGACTTCGGCCTTTACAATGAGCAGTTCTTC.

As to this clonotype: A single base separates this from a much larger clone, so it may be a read error. The chain recombines TRBV7-6 with TRBJ2-1; D is possibly TRBD2 (6 bases). V was pared by 6 bases and J by 5 bases, with 14 bases between. The germline V gene encodes CDR1 SGHVS and CDR2 FNYEAQ. There are 14 residues in the CDR3. This chain's CDR3 is CASRYGEADNEQFF. The CDR3 DNA reads TGTGCCAGCAGATACGGGGAGGCGGACAATGAGCAGTTCTTC.

This clonotype was observed at least ten times. This chain connects TRBV6-6 to TRBJ2-1; TRBD2 matches at 14 bases. J lost 7 bases, V lost 0 bases, and 2 bases had no gene match. CDR3 size: 16 residues. Per germline, CDR1 MNHNY and CDR2 SVGAGI (reference sequence). CDR3 bases: TGTGCCAGCAGTTACTCCCGACTAGCGGGGGGGAATGAGCAGTTCTTC. Translating gives CASSYSRLAGGNEQFF.

This clonotype has just a few counts. The rearrangement links TRBV7-6 to TRBJ1-1, with 7 bases aligning to TRBD1. The CDR3 consists of 17 residues. Germline CDR1 and CDR2: SGHVS and FNYEAQ. The V and J ends lost 5 bases and 0 bases, in that order; junction bases with no gene match: 12. As DNA, the CDR3 is TGTGCCAGCAGCCGCGACAGGGTTAGTCGCATGAACACTGAAGCTTTCTTT. Its protein product is CASSRDRVSRMNTEAFF.